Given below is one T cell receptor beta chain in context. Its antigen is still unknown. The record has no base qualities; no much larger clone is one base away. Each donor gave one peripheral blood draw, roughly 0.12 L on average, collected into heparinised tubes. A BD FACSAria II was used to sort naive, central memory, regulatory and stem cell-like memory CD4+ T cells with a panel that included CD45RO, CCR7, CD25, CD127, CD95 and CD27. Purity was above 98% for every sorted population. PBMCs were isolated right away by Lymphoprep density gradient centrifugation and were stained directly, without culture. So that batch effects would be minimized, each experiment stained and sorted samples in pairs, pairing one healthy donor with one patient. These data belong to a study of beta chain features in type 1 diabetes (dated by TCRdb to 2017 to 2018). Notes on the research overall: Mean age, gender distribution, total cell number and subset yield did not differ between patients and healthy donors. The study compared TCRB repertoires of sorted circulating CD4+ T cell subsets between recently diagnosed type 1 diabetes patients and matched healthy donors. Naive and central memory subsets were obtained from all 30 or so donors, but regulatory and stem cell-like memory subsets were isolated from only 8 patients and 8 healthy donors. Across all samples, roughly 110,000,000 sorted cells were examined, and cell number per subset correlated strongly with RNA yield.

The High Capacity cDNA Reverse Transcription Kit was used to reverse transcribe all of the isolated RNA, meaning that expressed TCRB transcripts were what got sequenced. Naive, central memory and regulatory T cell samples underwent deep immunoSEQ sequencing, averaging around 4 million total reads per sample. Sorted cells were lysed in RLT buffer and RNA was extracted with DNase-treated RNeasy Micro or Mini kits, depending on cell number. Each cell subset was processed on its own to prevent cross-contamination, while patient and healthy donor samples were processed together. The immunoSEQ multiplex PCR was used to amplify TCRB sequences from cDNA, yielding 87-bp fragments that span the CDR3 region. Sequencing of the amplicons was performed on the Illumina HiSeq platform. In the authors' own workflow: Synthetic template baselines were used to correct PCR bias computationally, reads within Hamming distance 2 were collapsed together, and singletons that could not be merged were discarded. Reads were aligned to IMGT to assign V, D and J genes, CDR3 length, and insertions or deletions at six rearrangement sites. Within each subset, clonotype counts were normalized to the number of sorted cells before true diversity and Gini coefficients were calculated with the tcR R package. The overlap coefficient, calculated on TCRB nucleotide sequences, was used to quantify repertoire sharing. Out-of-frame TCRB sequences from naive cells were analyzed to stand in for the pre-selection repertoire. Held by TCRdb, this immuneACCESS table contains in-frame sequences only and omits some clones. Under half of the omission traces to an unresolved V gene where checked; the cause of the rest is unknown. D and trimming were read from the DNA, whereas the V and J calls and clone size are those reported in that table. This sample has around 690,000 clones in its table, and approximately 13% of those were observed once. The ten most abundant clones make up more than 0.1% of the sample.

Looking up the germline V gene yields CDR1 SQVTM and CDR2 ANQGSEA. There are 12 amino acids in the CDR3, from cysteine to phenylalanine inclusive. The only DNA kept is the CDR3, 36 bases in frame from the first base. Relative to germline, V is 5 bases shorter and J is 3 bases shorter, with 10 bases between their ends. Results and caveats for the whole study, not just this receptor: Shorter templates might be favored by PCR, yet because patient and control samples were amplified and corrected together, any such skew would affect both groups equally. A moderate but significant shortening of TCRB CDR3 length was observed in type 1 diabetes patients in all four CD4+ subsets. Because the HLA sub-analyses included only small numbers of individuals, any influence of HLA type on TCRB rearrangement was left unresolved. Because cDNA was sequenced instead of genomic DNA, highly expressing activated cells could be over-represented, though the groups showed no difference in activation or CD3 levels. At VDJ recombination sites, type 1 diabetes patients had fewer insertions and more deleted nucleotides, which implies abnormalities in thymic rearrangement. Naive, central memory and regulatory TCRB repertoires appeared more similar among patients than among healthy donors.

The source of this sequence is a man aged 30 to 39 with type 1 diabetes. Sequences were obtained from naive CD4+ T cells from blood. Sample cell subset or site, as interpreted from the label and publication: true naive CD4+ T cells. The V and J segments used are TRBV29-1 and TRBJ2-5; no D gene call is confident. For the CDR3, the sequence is CSVQKSEETQYF. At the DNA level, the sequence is TGCAGCGTTCAAAAATCGGAAGAGACCCAGTACTTC.